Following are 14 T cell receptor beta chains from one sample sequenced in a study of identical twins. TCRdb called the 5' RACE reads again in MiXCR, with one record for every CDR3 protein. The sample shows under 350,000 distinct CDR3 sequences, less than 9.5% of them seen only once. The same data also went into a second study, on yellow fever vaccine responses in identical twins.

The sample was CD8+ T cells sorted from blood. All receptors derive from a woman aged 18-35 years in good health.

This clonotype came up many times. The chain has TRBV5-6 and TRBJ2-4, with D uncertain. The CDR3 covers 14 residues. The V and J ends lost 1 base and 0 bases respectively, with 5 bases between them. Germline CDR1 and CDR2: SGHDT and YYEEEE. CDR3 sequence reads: CASSLRLAKNIQYF. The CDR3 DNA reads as TGTGCCAGCAGCTTGCGACTAGCCAAAAACATTCAGTACTTC.

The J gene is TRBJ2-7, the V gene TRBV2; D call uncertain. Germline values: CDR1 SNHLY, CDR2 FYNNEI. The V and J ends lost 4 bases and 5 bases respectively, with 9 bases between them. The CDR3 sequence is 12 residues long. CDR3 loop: CASSGTLDEQYF. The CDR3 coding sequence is TGTGCCAGCAGTGGAACGTTAGACGAGCAGTACTTC. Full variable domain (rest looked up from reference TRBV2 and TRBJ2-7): EPEVTQTPSHQVTQMGQEVILRCVPISNHLYFYWYRQILGQKVEFLVSFYNNEISEKSEIFDDQFSVERPDGSNFTLKIRSTKLEDSAMYFCASSGTLDEQYFGPGTRLTVT.

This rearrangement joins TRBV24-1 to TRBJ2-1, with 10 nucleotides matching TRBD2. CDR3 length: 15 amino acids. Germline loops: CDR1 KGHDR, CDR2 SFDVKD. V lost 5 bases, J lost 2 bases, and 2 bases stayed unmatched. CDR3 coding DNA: TGTGCCACCAGTGGTACTAGCGGGACCTACAATGAGCAGTTCTTC. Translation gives CATSGTSGTYNEQFF.

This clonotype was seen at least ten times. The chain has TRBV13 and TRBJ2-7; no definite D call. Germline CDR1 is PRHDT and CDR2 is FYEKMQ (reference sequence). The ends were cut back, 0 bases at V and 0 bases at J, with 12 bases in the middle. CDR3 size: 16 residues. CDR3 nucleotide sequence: TGTGCCAGCAGCTTAGGCGGGTGGGCAGTCTCCTACGAGCAGTACTTC. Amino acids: CASSLGGWAVSYEQYF.

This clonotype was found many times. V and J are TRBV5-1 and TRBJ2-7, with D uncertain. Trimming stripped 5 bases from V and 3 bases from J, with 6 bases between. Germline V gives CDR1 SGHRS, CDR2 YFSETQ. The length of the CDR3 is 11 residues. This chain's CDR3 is CASSVGYEQYF. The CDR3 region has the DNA TGCGCCAGCAGTGTGGGCTACGAGCAGTACTTC.

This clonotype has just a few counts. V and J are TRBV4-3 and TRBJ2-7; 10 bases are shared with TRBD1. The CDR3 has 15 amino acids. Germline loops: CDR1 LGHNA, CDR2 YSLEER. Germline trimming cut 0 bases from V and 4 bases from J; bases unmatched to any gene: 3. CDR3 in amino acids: CASSQETGGLYEQYF. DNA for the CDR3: TGCGCCAGCAGCCAAGAGACAGGGGGCTTGTACGAGCAGTACTTC.

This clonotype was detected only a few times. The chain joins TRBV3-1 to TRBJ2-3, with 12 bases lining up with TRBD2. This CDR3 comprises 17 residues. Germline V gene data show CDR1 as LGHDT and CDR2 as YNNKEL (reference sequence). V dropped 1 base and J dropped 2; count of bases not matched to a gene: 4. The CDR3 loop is CASSQGGLAGPTDTQYF. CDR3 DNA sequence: TGTGCCAGCAGCCAAGGAGGACTAGCGGGGCCCACAGATACGCAGTATTTT.

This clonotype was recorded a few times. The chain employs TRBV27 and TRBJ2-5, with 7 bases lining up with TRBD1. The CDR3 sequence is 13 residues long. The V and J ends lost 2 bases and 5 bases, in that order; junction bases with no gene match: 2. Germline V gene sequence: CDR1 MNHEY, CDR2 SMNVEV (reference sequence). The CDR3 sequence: CASSLTGVETQYF. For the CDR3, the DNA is TGTGCCAGCAGTTTAACAGGGGTGGAGACCCAGTACTTC.

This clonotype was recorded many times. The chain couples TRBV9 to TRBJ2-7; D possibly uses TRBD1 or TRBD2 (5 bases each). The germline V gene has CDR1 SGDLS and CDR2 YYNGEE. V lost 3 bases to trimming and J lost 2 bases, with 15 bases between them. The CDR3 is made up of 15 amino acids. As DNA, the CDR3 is TGTGCCAGCAGCGCGGAGGACCAGGGCCCCTACGAGCAGTACTTC. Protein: CASSAEDQGPYEQYF.

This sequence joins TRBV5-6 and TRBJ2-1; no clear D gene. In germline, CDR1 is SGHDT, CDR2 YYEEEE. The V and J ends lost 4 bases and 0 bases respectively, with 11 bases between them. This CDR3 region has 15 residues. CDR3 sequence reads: CASSLRSFSYNEQFF. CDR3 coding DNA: TGTGCCAGCAGCCTCAGGAGCTTCTCCTACAATGAGCAGTTCTTC.

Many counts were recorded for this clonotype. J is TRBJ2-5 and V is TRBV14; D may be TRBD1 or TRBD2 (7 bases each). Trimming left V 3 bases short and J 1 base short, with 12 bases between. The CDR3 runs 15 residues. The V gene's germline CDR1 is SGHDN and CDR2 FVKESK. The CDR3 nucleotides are TGTGCCAGCAGCCACAGGGGGGGGCCCCAAGAGACCCAGTACTTC. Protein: CASSHRGGPQETQYF.

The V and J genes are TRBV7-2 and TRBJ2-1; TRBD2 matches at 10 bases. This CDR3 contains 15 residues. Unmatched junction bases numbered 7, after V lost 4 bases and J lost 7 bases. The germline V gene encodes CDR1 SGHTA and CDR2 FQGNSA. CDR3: CASSYTSGKINEQFF. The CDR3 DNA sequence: TGTGCCAGCAGCTACACTAGCGGGAAGATTAATGAGCAGTTCTTC.

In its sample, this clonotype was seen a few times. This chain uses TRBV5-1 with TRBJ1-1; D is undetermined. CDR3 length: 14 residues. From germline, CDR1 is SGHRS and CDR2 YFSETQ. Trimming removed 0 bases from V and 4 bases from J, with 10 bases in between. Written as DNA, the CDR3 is TGCGCCAGCAGCTTGGTGAGGGAGCGCACTGAAGCTTTCTTT. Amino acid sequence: CASSLVRERTEAFF.

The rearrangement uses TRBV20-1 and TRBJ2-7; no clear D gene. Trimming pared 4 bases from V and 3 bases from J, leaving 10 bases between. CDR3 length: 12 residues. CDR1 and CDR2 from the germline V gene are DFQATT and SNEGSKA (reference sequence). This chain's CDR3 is CSAMSSGYEQYF. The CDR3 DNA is TGCAGTGCTATGTCGTCGGGCTACGAGCAGTACTTC.